This T cell receptor beta chain was found in a study of cytomegalovirus exposure and HLA in healthy donors. Study-wide results and caveats: Earlier analysis yielded a pattern in which most TCR beta V segments were productive about 90% or about 30% of the time. At a 0.05 false discovery rate, a later analysis found 15,000 to 20,000 TCR beta sequences to be associated with HLA alleles.

As regards this clone: Antigen unknown.

The PCR was carried out with 60 Vbeta primers and 13 Jbeta primers. Sequencing used immunoSEQ multiplex PCR; TCRdb keeps in-frame clones, though not all of them. Here the sample spans 150,000 to 200,000 clones, about 79% being singletons. Donors were nominally healthy when sampled, though unrecorded immune exposures were likely. Sequenced sample: PBMCs. This sequence was found in a woman between 50 and 59 years old in good health and CMV-seropositive.

The CDR3 region has the DNA TGTGCCAGCAGTTCCAGACAGGGCCCCTACAATGAGCAGTTCTTC. Residues: CASSSRQGPYNEQFF. V is TRBV5-8 and J is TRBJ2-1, with 7 nucleotides matching TRBD1. The germline CDR1 and CDR2 sequences are SGHTS and YDEGEE. The V and J ends lost 5 bases and 2 bases, in that order; junction bases with no gene match: 7. This CDR3 is built from 15 residues.